Presented here are 3 T cell receptor beta chains from one specimen sequenced in a study of blood T cell repertoires in COVID-19. Repertoires were generated with immunoSEQ multiplex PCR, while TCRdb's copy carries only in-frame clones and drops some. The table lists 61,000 or so clones, around 80% of them singletons, with roughly 6% in the top ten. Specimen: peripheral blood. These receptors originate from a woman aged 70-85 years with acute or convalescent COVID-19.

This clone was observed a single time. The chain links TRBV29-1 to TRBJ2-7; 9 bases are a match to TRBD1. Trimming took 4 bases from V and 3 from J; bases not matched to a gene: 4. Germline V gene sequence: CDR1 SQVTM, CDR2 ANQGSEA. This CDR3 comprises 13 residues. The CDR3 sequence is CSVVGQGVYEQYF. The CDR3 region has the DNA TGCAGCGTTGTGGGACAGGGAGTCTACGAGCAGTACTTC.

V gene TRBV27 combines with J gene TRBJ2-7, with D maybe TRBD1 (6 bases). The CDR3 spans 16 residues. CDR1 and CDR2 from the germline V gene are MNHEY and SMNVEV (reference sequence). Trimming removed 5 bases from V and 2 bases from J, with 19 bases in between. For the CDR3, the DNA is TGTGCCAGCAGTCCAATCACCCGGGACAAACCCTACGAGCAGTACTTC. Translated: CASSPITRDKPYEQYF.

This clone occurred once. The rearrangement links TRBV5-6 to TRBJ2-5; 10 bases line up with TRBD1. Per the germline V gene, CDR1 is SGHDT and CDR2 is YYEEEE. The CDR3 extends over 16 amino acids. Losses at the gene ends were 3 bases for V and 1 base for J; bases not matched to a gene: 6. For the CDR3, the DNA is TGTGCCAGCAGCTCTGGGGACAGGGGACGCCAAGAGACCCAGTACTTC. It specifies CASSSGDRGRQETQYF.